These 25 T cell receptor beta chains came from one sample sequenced in a study of control samples from healthy donors and cancer patients (TCRdb year 2020). Library method: the immunoSEQ multiplex PCR assay. In its TCRdb copy, this immuneACCESS table keeps in-frame sequences only and misses some clones. Where compared with another copy, unresolved V genes explain less than half of these, and the others have no known cause. Recorded for this sample are under 100,000 clones; roughly nine tenths of them occurred a single time. About 10% of the sample is held by the ten biggest clonotypes. Input material: PBMCs. All receptors come from a woman between 50 and 59 years old with colorectal cancer.

This chain uses TRBV6-5 with TRBJ2-5; possibly TRBD1 or TRBD2 for D (5 bases each). The V gene's germline CDR1 is MNHEY and CDR2 SVGAGI. CDR3 length: 15 residues. With 6 bases removed from V and 4 bases from J, the gap between germline ends came to 18 bases. The CDR3 reads CASRDTGAAGETQYF. CDR3 DNA sequence: TGTGCCAGCAGGGATACCGGGGCGGCGGGAGAGACCCAGTACTTC.

The gene calls are TRBV9 and TRBJ1-3; TRBD1 might be the D (6 bases). The V gene's germline CDR1 is SGDLS and CDR2 YYNGEE. The CDR3 covers 16 residues. The V and J ends lost 4 bases and 3 bases respectively, with 17 bases between them. CDR3 bases: TGTGCCAGCAGCCTCTCTCAGGGGACACTTGGAAACACCATATATTTT. Translating it yields CASSLSQGTLGNTIYF.

The chain has TRBV7-2 and TRBJ1-2, with unresolved D. The CDR3 totals 12 residues. V lost 1 base and J 5 bases, leaving 5 bases between the germline ends. Per the germline V gene, CDR1 is SGHTA and CDR2 is FQGNSA. The DNA of the CDR3 is TGTGCCAGCAGCTTAGATGGATATGGCTACACCTTC. It translates to CASSLDGYGYTF.

This chain joins TRBV19 and TRBJ1-5; TRBD1 agrees at 9 bases. The CDR3 extends over 16 amino acids. The junction had 7 bases not matched to a gene; V was cut back by 6 bases and J by 1 base. From germline, CDR1 is LNHDA and CDR2 SQIVND (reference sequence). For the CDR3, the DNA is TGTGCCAGTAGGGACTCCGGGACAGGGAGCAATCAGCCCCAGCATTTT. As protein: CASRDSGTGSNQPQHF.

This sequence joins TRBV3-1 (or the pseudogene TRBV3-2) and TRBJ2-6; 7 positions match TRBD1. CDR3 size: 15 residues. CDR1 and CDR2 from the germline V gene are LGHDT and YNNKEL (reference sequence). V trimming: 5 bases; J trimming: 4 bases; junction bases outside the gene matches: 5. The CDR3 coding sequence is TGTGCCAGCAGCGAAAGGGGGCCGGGGGCCAACGTCCTGACTTTC. Translated, it gives CASSERGPGANVLTF.

This chain links TRBV7-9 with TRBJ1-1; the D gene is possibly TRBD1 (6 bases). In germline, CDR1 is SEHNR, CDR2 FQNEAQ (reference sequence). Trimming took 5 bases from V and 0 from J, leaving 13 bases between them. The CDR3 totals 15 residues. CDR3 nucleotides: TGTGCCAGCAGCATCAAAGGACAGTTGAACACTGAAGCTTTCTTT. Translation: CASSIKGQLNTEAFF.

The chain has TRBV2 and TRBJ1-6; D not resolved. CDR3 length equals 12 residues. Trimming took off 5 bases at V and 11 bases at J, with 10 bases between the two ends. Germline V gene lookup returns CDR1 SNHLY and CDR2 FYNNEI. This CDR3 is CASSTEEAPLHF. CDR3 DNA: TGTGCCAGCAGTACAGAGGAGGCACCCCTCCACTTT.

The genes are TRBV9 and TRBJ1-3, with a weak D call TRBD1 (5 bases). The CDR3 has 14 residues. Germline values: CDR1 SGDLS, CDR2 YYNGEE. Trimming left V 4 bases short and J 0 bases short, with 8 bases between. CDR3 sequence (DNA): TGTGCCAGCAGCCCTACAGGCTCTGGAAACACCATATATTTT. It is translated as CASSPTGSGNTIYF.

The chain recombines TRBV10-3 with TRBJ2-5, with 7 bases lining up with TRBD2. The CDR3 spans 13 residues. Per germline, CDR1 ENHRY and CDR2 SYGVKD. V was pared by 6 bases and J by 2 bases, with 3 bases of the junction left unmatched. This chain's CDR3 is CAIRGEGQETQYF. In DNA, the CDR3 is TGTGCCATCAGAGGGGAGGGGCAAGAGACCCAGTACTTC.

This clone was counted a single time. This chain uses TRBV18 with TRBJ1-4, with unresolved D. The germline gives CDR1 KGHSH, CDR2 LQKENI. CDR3 length: 14 amino acids. Trimming pared 2 bases from V and 5 bases from J, leaving 9 bases between. CDR3 sequence (DNA): TGTGCCAGCTCACCAACCGGAGGGAATGAAAAACTGTTTTTT. Its translation: CASSPTGGNEKLFF.

The V and J genes are TRBV19 and TRBJ2-3; 10 bases fit TRBD2. The V gene end was trimmed by 7 bases and the J gene end by 4 bases; junction bases not matched to a gene: 8. Germline V gene lookup returns CDR1 LNHDA and CDR2 SQIVND (reference sequence). There are 15 residues in the CDR3. The CDR3 nucleotides are TGTGCCAGTAAAAGGGTAGCGGGGGGACCAGATACGCAGTATTTT. This gives the protein CASKRVAGGPDTQYF.

The chain carries TRBV12-3 or TRBV12-4 and TRBJ1-3; unclear D gene. The CDR3 is 13 residues long. Trimming removed 6 bases from V and 1 base from J, with 7 bases in between. CDR3 residues: CASRVVSGNTIYF. The CDR3 bases are TGTGCCAGCAGAGTGGTATCTGGAAACACCATATATTTT.

V is TRBV6-1 and J is TRBJ1-5; D is undetermined. The V gene's germline CDR1 is MNHNS and CDR2 SASEGT. The CDR3 extends over 15 amino acids. The ends were cut back, 0 bases at V and 5 bases at J, with 11 bases in the middle. CDR3 region: CASSEANSPYQPQHF. CDR3 DNA: TGTGCCAGCAGTGAAGCGAACAGCCCCTATCAGCCCCAGCATTTT.

This rearrangement joins TRBV2 to TRBJ1-2; D is unclear. This CDR3 contains 14 residues. V was pared by 4 bases and J by 7 bases, with 16 bases between. Looked up from germline, CDR1 is SNHLY and CDR2 is FYNNEI. CDR3 sequence: CASSVEVDVGGYTF. The CDR3 DNA follows: TGTGCCAGCAGTGTGGAGGTTGATGTGGGTGGCTACACCTTC.

Regarding this clone: The sample contains more than one DNA sequence encoding this CDR3. The V call is TRBV30, the J call TRBJ1-2; no definite D call. V was shortened by 0 bases and J by 5 bases, with 7 bases between the two germline ends. The CDR3 length is 12 residues. Germline assignment: CDR1 GTSNPN and CDR2 SVGIG (reference sequence). This chain's CDR3 is CAWSVGGYGYTF. The DNA for the CDR3 is TGTGCCTGGAGTGTAGGCGGATATGGCTACACCTTC. Combining the CDR3 with reference TRBV30 and TRBJ1-2 gives the whole variable domain SQTIHQWPATLVQPVGSPLSLECTVEGTSNPNLYWYRQAAGRGLQLLFYSVGIGQISSEVPQNLSASRPQDRQFILSSKKLLLSDSGFYLCAWSVGGYGYTFGSGTRLTVV.

This chain joins TRBV5-1 and TRBJ1-1; no firm D call. The CDR3 runs to 14 residues. Per germline, CDR1 SGHRS and CDR2 YFSETQ. V lost 5 bases to trimming and J lost 0 bases, with 11 bases between them. CDR3 DNA: TGCGCCAGCAGATATGGCACTTTGAACACTGAAGCTTTCTTT. It is translated as CASRYGTLNTEAFF.

The genes are TRBV5-8 and TRBJ2-2; perhaps D is TRBD1 or TRBD2 (5 bases each). The germline V gene has CDR1 SGHTS and CDR2 YDEGEE. The V end lost 0 bases, the J end lost 2 bases, and 14 bases lay between the germline ends. This CDR3 is 17 amino acids long. CDR3 protein: CASSLEFGASNTGELFF. The CDR3 bases are TGTGCCAGCAGCTTGGAATTTGGGGCTAGCAACACCGGGGAGCTGTTTTTT.

J is TRBJ2-6 and V is TRBV27; D unresolved. The CDR3 is 18 residues long. V shed 1 base and J shed 0 bases, with 13 bases lying between them. From germline, CDR1 is MNHEY and CDR2 SMNVEV (reference sequence). The CDR3 region is CASSLFYARISGANVLTF. CDR3 sequence (DNA): TGTGCCAGCAGTTTATTTTATGCCAGGATCTCTGGGGCCAACGTCCTGACTTTC.

The chain couples TRBV30 to TRBJ1-5, with 7 nucleotides matching TRBD1. After removal of 4 bases from V and 0 bases from J, the junction contained 6 bases not matched to a gene. CDR3 length: 15 residues. Germline CDR1 is GTSNPN and CDR2 is SVGIG (reference sequence). The CDR3 spells CAWNPGTASNQPQHF. The CDR3 nucleotides read TGTGCCTGGAATCCGGGGACAGCTAGCAATCAGCCCCAGCATTTT.

The rearrangement uses TRBV7-8 and TRBJ1-2, with D possibly matching TRBD1 (6 bases). Germline V gene sequence: CDR1 SGHVS, CDR2 FQNEAQ. The CDR3 runs 15 residues. V dropped 1 base and J dropped 4 bases, with 13 bases sitting between them. The CDR3 DNA is TGTGCCAGCAGCTTAGAGGGGGGGACTCTCTATGGCTACACCTTC. Residues: CASSLEGGTLYGYTF.

This chain joins TRBV19 and TRBJ2-3; TRBD1 is a possible D gene (6 bases). There are 15 residues in the CDR3. Looked up from germline, CDR1 is LNHDA and CDR2 is SQIVND (reference sequence). V was cut by 6 bases and J by 0 bases, with 13 bases left in between. The CDR3 spells CASSPWTESTDTQYF. In DNA, the CDR3 is TGTGCCAGTAGCCCCTGGACAGAAAGCACAGATACGCAGTATTTT.

J is TRBJ1-6 and V is TRBV7-8, with a possible D match to TRBD1 (6 bases). With 6 bases removed from V and 7 bases from J, the gap between germline ends came to 13 bases. The CDR3 has 14 residues. CDR1 SGHVS and CDR2 FQNEAQ come from the germline V gene. DNA for the CDR3: TGTGCCAGCAGTTTGGGGGCTGGCAATTCACCCCTCCACTTT. Translation gives CASSLGAGNSPLHF.

The V and J genes are TRBV6-5 and TRBJ1-2, with no clear D. V was pared by 0 bases and J by 8 bases, with 16 bases between. The CDR3 loop spans 15 amino acids. CDR1 is MNHEY, CDR2 SVGAGI, per germline. As DNA, the CDR3 is TGTGCCAGCAGTTACTCGCCACGGGAATCTGAGGGCTACACCTTC. As protein: CASSYSPRESEGYTF.

The chain is built from TRBV6-2 or TRBV6-3 and TRBJ1-5; 8 bases agree with TRBD1. The germline CDR1 and CDR2 sequences are MNHEY and SVGEGT. This CDR3 has 17 residues. V dropped 2 bases and J dropped 1; count of bases not matched to a gene: 7. The CDR3 loop is CASSYARTGTSNQPQHF. CDR3 DNA sequence: TGTGCCAGCAGTTACGCCCGGACAGGGACCAGCAATCAGCCCCAGCATTTT.

This clone came up once. The chain uses TRBV7-8 and TRBJ1-3; 9 nucleotides match TRBD1. Germline V lookup: CDR1 SGHVS, CDR2 FQNEAQ. V shed 2 bases and J 5 bases; nucleotides not matched to a gene: 4. The CDR3 extends over 15 amino acids. This chain's CDR3 is CASSLTGTGRNTIYF. The CDR3 coding sequence is TGTGCCAGCAGCTTAACCGGGACAGGGCGAAACACCATATATTTT.